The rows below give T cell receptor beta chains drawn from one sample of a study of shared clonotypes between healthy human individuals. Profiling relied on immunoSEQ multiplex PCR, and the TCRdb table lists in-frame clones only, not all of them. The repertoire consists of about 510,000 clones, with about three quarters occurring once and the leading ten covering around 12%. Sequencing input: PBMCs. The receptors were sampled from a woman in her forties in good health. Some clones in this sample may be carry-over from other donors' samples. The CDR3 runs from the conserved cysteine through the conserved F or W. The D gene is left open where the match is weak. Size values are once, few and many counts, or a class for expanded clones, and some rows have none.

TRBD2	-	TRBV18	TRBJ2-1	TGTGCCAGCTCACCCCCGGGACTAGCTAATGAGCAGTTCTTC	CASSPPGLANEQFF
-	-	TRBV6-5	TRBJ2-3	TGTGCCAGCAGGACGAGTGGGGCTAGCACAGATACGCAGTATTTT	CASRTSGASTDTQYF
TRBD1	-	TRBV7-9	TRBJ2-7	TGTGCCAGCAGCTTCGAGGGGGCGGGTGAGCAGTACTTC	CASSFEGAGEQYF
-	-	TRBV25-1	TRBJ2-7	TGTGCCAGCAGTGATAATTTCGGGAGCTCCTACGAGCAGTACTTC	CASSDNFGSSYEQYF
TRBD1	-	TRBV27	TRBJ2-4	TGTGCCAGCAGTCCGGGACAGGGATACATTCAGTACTTC	CASSPGQGYIQYF
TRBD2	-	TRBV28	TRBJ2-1	TGTGCCAGCAGAGGGACTAGCGGGATAGGCTCCTACAATGAGCAGTTCTTC	CASRGTSGIGSYNEQFF
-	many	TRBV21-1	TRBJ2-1	TGTGCCAGCAGCAATTGGGGTCGGGACAGGAACAATGAGCAGTTCTTC	CASSNWGRDRNNEQFF
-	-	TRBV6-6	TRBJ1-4	TGTGCCAGCAGCCCCCCGGGGAGGCCCAATGAAAAACTGTTTTTT	CASSPPGRPNEKLFF
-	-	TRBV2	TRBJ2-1	TGTGCCAGCTTGAGGGAGTACAATGAGCAGTTCTTC	CASLREYNEQFF
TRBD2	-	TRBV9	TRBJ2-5	TGTGCCAGCAGCGTAGGGGACTACCAGGGTGAGACCCAGTACTTC	CASSVGDYQGETQYF
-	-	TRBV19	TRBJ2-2	TGTGCCAGTGAGGGCTCCATCGGCACCGGGGAGCTGTTTTTT	CASEGSIGTGELFF
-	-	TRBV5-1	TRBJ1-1	TGCGCCAGCAGCTGGACGGGTCCCCCACTGGAAGCTTTCTTT	CASSWTGPPLEAFF
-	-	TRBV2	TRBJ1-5	TGTGCCAGCAGTGTAGGTCTGAACAACAATCAGCCCCAGCATTTT	CASSVGLNNNQPQHF
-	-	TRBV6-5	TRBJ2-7	TGTGCCAGCAGTTTGGGCCAGCTAACGGGGAGATACGAGCAGTACTTC	CASSLGQLTGRYEQYF
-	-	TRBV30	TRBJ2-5	TGTGCCTGGGATGGATTCAGAGGAGAGACCCAGTACTTC	CAWDGFRGETQYF
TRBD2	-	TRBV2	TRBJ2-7	TGTGCCAGCAAGACTAGCGGGAGTGTGTACGAGCAGTACTTC	CASKTSGSVYEQYF
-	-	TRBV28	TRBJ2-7	TGTGCCAGCAGTTTTGGCTTTCTTAGTGGGGGCGCGATTAGGTCCTACGAGCAGTACTTC	CASSFGFLSGGAIRSYEQYF
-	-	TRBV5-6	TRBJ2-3	TGTGCCAGCAGCTTGGGTCCCCTTCCCACAGATACGCAGTATTTT	CASSLGPLPTDTQYF
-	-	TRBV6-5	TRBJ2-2	TGTGCCAGCAGCCCCGGGACCAGGAACACCGGGGAGCTGTTTTTT	CASSPGTRNTGELFF
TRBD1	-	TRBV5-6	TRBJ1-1	TGTGCCAGCAGCCCTGACCTTGGACAGGCGAACACTGAAGCTTTCTTT	CASSPDLGQANTEAFF
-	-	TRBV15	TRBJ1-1	TGTGCCACCAGCGTCAGACTGAACACTGAAGCTTTCTTT	CATSVRLNTEAFF
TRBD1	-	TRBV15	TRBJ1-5	TGTGCCACCAGCAGGCGGGACAGCACCTATCAGCCCCAGCATTTT	CATSRRDSTYQPQHF
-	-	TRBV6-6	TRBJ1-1	TGTGCCAGCAGTTACGTGATGGGGCTGGGCACTGAAGCTTTCTTT	CASSYVMGLGTEAFF
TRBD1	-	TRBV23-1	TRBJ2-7	TGCGCCAGCAGTCAATCACCAGAGTATGACAGGGGGCCTTACGAGCAGTACTTC	CASSQSPEYDRGPYEQYF
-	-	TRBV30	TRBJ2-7	TGTGCCTGGACCAGACGGGACGGATACGAGCAGTACTTC	CAWTRRDGYEQYF
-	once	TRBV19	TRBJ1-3	TGTGCCAGTAGTATATTGCCTGTTTGGGAGAACACCATATATTTT	CASSILPVWENTIYF
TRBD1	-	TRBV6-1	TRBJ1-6	TGTGCCAGCAGGGACAGGGGGCGCTTCTATTCACCCCTCCACTTT	CASRDRGRFYSPLHF
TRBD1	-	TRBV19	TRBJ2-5	TGTGCCAGTAGTACAACAGGGGAACAAGAGACCCAGTACTTC	CASSTTGEQETQYF
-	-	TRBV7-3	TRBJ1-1	TGTGCCAGCAGCTTAGGCAAGTCTAGGAACACTGAAGCTTTCTTT	CASSLGKSRNTEAFF
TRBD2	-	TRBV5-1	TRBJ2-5	TGCGCCAGCAGCCGGTGGGCTAGCGGGAGGGCCCTCACCTGGGAGACCCAGTACTTC	CASSRWASGRALTWETQYF